This TCR beta chain was obtained from a study of cytotoxic CD8 clonotypes in ibrutinib-treated CLL. Turning to the study itself: Productive templates averaged 255,043 per sample, and productive rearrangements about 89,000.

V was pared by 5 bases and J by 0 bases, with 15 bases between. This CDR3 comprises 16 residues. CDR1 and CDR2 from the germline V gene are SEHNR and FQNEAQ (reference sequence). The planned depth of sequencing spanned 1 in 200,000 to 1 in 1 million T cells. Produced via immunoSEQ multiplex PCR; TCRdb's table is partial and in-frame only. This table has 70,000 to 80,000 clones, 80% appearing once. This sequence originates from a human donor with chronic lymphocytic leukemia. The chain has TRBV7-9 and TRBJ2-3; D remains ambiguous. Material: PBMCs, obtained at disease progression, from a patient treated with ibrutinib. In DNA, the CDR3 is TGTGCCAGCAGCGCAGCCCGAATGAAAAGCACAGATACGCAGTATTTT. As protein: CASSAARMKSTDTQYF.